This TCR beta chain came from a study of response to subunit inactivated influenza vaccine. CDR1 is SQVTM and CDR2 is ANQGSEA in the germline V gene. Between the trimmed V and J ends, which lost 3 bases and 0 bases, there was a span of 8 bases. The CDR3 spans 13 residues. TCRdb independently ran MiXCR on the RT-PCR reads; one entry per CDR3 protein. The table lists more than 550,000 distinct CDR3 sequences, about 10% of them singletons. This sample also belongs to another study, concerning T cells expressing NK-cell markers. That source adds: With UMIs, 5'RACE template switching was used to make TCR beta cDNA. Restricting sorting to alpha-beta TCR T cells was achieved in several experiments by an anti-gamma-delta TCR antibody.

The receptor comes from a man aged 50 or older who received an inactivated influenza vaccine. This specimen was PBMCs from blood, taken on the day of vaccination. The rearrangement joins TRBV29-1 to TRBJ1-1; TRBD1 is a possible D gene (6 bases). DNA of the CDR3: TGCAGCGTTGAGGACAGAATGAACACTGAAGCTTTCTTT. Residues: CSVEDRMNTEAFF.